This record looks at one TCR beta chain sequence and its context. Antigen: not known. TCR alpha and beta CDR3 regions were amplified from RNA using iRepertoire nested multiplex PCR. One-step reverse transcription and amplification started from about 100-400 ng of tissue mRNA or PBMC total RNA. TCRdb recomputed calls from the multiplex PCR reads with MiXCR, one row per CDR3 protein. The repertoire includes about 140,000 distinct CDR3 sequences, more than 35% of them detected once, and 15% to 25% sits in the top ten. Germline V gene data show CDR1 as MDHEN and CDR2 as SYDVKM. The length of the CDR3 is 11 residues. V dropped 8 bases and J dropped 5 bases, with 9 bases sitting between them. These data are taken from a study of glioma-infiltrating T cells. General study points: Gliomas, especially low-grade, showed above-expected tissue-blood divergence; non-neoplastic patients showed below. Only very few CDR3 sequences appeared in both tissue and blood.

Material for sequencing was glioma tissue, nonneoplastic brain tissue, or PBMCs (not recorded which). The V and J genes are TRBV28 and TRBJ2-5; no definite D call. The clonotype originates from a human donor with low-grade glioma or glioblastoma, undergoing nonglioma brain surgery, or in good health (not recorded which). CDR3 sequence: CASAQEETQYF. For the CDR3, the DNA is TGTGCCAGCGCCCAGGAGGAGACCCAGTACTTC.